This TCR beta chain was identified in a study of beta chain features in type 1 diabetes. The wider study: Over all samples combined, 90 million to 140 million sorted cells were examined.

Trimming took 2 bases from V and 6 from J, leaving 10 bases between them. The CDR3 is 14 residues long. The germline V gene has CDR1 MGHDK and CDR2 SYGVNS. This clone was detected a few times. Expressed TCRB transcripts were sequenced, since all the RNA that had been isolated was reverse transcribed. This table comes from immunoSEQ multiplex PCR, and its TCRdb copy is limited to in-frame clones, with some not included. Of about 350,000 clones in the sample, 15% to 20% were seen once. The sequenced material came from naive CD4+ T cells from blood. The V and J genes are TRBV25-1 and TRBJ2-2; tentatively, D is TRBD2 (6 bases). The TCR was taken from a woman aged 18-30 years in good health. CDR3 in DNA: TGTGCCAGCAGTGAACCGTGGGGGGCCGGGGAGCTGTTTTTT. Translation gives CASSEPWGAGELFF.